This TCR beta chain comes out of a study of blood T cells in healthy people across ages (dated by TCRdb to about 2015). Regarding the complete study: Template switching captured roughly one uniquely barcoded TCR beta cDNA molecule per two T cells in model experiments. For two donors (one aged 18 to 30 and one aged 80 or older), the study analyzed two additional independent replicas of 1 million unique cDNA reads from the same blood draw. To avoid experimental bias, donors of different ages were spread randomly across the sequencing lanes. Four age groups were formed from the donors: young (average approximately 17 years), middle-aged (approximately 40), aged (62) and long-lived (about 80). The study measured age-related changes in TCR beta repertoire diversity using deep sequencing normalized with unique cDNA molecular identifiers. General conclusions and limits of the study: Donor CMV infection status was unknown, potentially confounding age-related changes in expanded clonotypes. The percentage of naive T cells measured by flow cytometry correlated strongly with observed TCR beta diversity. Estimates of total diversity based on one million sequenced T cells were regarded as lower bounds and as underestimates. Compared with the aged group, the long-lived group had more naive CD4+ T cells, fewer expanded clones and increased TCR diversity, suggesting age selection. Observed TCR beta diversity per million T cells fell roughly linearly with age, and a significant reduction was already apparent by age roughly 40. Bulk unsorted PBMC profiling prevented conclusive comparison of naive and antigen-experienced compartments.

The junction shows trimming of 6 bases on V and 5 bases on J, plus 22 bases between the germline ends. The CDR3 holds 16 amino acids from the cysteine to the phenylalanine. Only CDR3 DNA is held: 48 bases, read in frame from base 1. Library preparation employed 5' RACE. This sample was sequenced with an Illumina HiSeq 2500. A second roughly 6 to 12 cycle PCR used a sample-barcoded 5' primer and a J-beta primer mix. A template-switch 5' adaptor carrying 12 random nucleotides introduced a unique molecular identifier onto each TCR beta cDNA molecule. Each sample yielded at least 2.5 million CDR3-containing paired-end reads. First-strand cDNA was synthesized from all RNA with the Mint cDNA synthesis kit, primed by a TRBC-specific oligonucleotide. All cDNA was treated with uracil-DNA glycosylase and then went through a first 18-cycle PCR with the universal primers M1SS and BC2_uni_R. Regarding the original processing steps: Each sample was normalized by randomly selecting 1 million high-quality reads, each carrying a distinct molecular identifier. Instead of being binned into consensus sequences, reads with shared molecular identifiers were discarded. CDR3 identification, clonotype clustering and error correction used MiTCR with a Q25 quality threshold and the strictest error-elimination algorithm. A nonparametric unseen species model with Euler transformation was used to estimate a lower bound on total TCR beta diversity. Through fastp at Q25 and MiXCR, TCRdb rebuilt clones from the public reads, retaining in-frame beta chains. All rows with the same CDR3 protein become a single entry with the most common DNA and genes. The V and J calls, along with clone size, are taken from TCRdb and not from the paper's own processing. In this sample the table shows 540,000 or so distinct CDR3 sequences, 27% of which occur a single time. About a fifth of the sample rests with the top ten.

Donors were 39 systemically healthy Caucasian individuals from Russia aged about 6 to 100 years. About 9.1 milliliters of peripheral blood were collected from each donor into EDTA-treated Vacutainer tubes. Ficoll-Paque density-gradient centrifugation was used to isolate PBMCs, with at least 6.5 million obtained per sample. Trizol reagent was used to extract total RNA from the PBMCs, yielding at least 5 micrograms per sample. For every donor, an aliquot of PBMCs went through flow cytometry to measure the percentages of naive CD45RAhigh/CD27high T cells. As to this clonotype: Its antigen is not yet known. No quality values exist for individual bases; no much larger clone is one base distant.

The V and J genes are TRBV12-3 or TRBV12-4 and TRBJ2-5; the D gene assignment is perhaps TRBD1 or TRBD2, with each matching 6 bases. The origin of this receptor is a woman in her sixties or seventies in good health. Source material: blood. In nucleotide form, the sequence is TGTGCCAGCAGCCCCAGCGTAGGCAGGGGAGGTGAGACCCAGTACTTC. Its protein product is CASSPSVGRGGETQYF.